These 11 T cell receptor beta chains were all obtained from the same sample, sequenced in a study of CD8+ T cells in alopecia areata. As the sequencing template, cDNA was produced by extracting RNA and reverse transcribing it. Method: immunoSEQ multiplex PCR; TCRdb's copy keeps in-frame clones and lacks some. There are around 290,000 clones in the sample, none observed a single time. Sorting of pooled cutaneous lymph node cells was based on CD4, CD8alpha, NKG2D, NKG2ACE and other markers. What was sequenced was CD4+ T cells sorted from a lymph node. These receptors originate from a C3H/HeJ mouse with alopecia areata. Mouse strain MHC haplotype: H2-k.

This clone was seen more than once but under ten times. Genes here carry mouse names. The read is 3 residues too short to cover the CDR3 end, so that end is filled in from the germline J gene. The gene calls are TRBV5 and TRBJ1-6; D gene uncertain. Being an ORF, TRBJ1-6 has a function that is uncertain. V lost 1 base, J lost 7 bases, and 2 bases lay in between. The CDR3 is made up of 12 amino acids. Germline lookup yields CDR1 LGHNA and CDR2 YNLKQL (reference sequence). The CDR3: CASSQGNSPLYF. Incomplete CDR3 DNA: TGTGCCAGCAGCCAAGGGAATTCGCCC.

Worth noting for this clone: Gene labels here are mouse ones. Read data end 4 residues before the CDR3 end; the end is taken from the germline J gene. Other DNA variants within this sample encode the same CDR3. The chain employs TRBV13-2 and TRBJ1-1, with a possible D match to TRBD1 (5 bases). The CDR3 length is 14 residues. Trimming left V 2 bases short and J 0 bases short, with 8 bases between. The germline V gene encodes CDR1 NNHNN and CDR2 SYGAGS (reference sequence). The covered CDR3 bases are TGTGCCAGCGGTGACCGGACAACAAACACA. Translating it yields CASGDRTTNT. In full, the CDR3 is CASGDRTTNTEVFF.

This clone has only a few counts. Gene and germline names: mouse. The read comes to an end 4 residues before the CDR3 does, leaving the germline J gene to fill in the end. The chain carries TRBV5 and TRBJ2-3; TRBD2 matches at 8 bases. The V segment lost 2 bases and the J segment 0 bases; nucleotides outside the gene matches: 4. Germline V gene lookup returns CDR1 LGHNA and CDR2 YNLKQL (reference sequence). This CDR3 is 16 amino acids long. The part of the CDR3 DNA that was read is TGTGCCAGCAGCCAACAAACTGGGGGTAGTGCAGAA. Amino acid sequence: CASSQQTGGSAE. The entire CDR3 sequence reads CASSQQTGGSAETLYF.

Concerning this clone itself: The gene symbols are mouse symbols. The sequenced fragment ends 4 residues before the CDR3 boundary, so the rest is inferred from the germline J gene. This chain uses TRBV13-2 with TRBJ1-2, with 12 bases lining up with TRBD1. The germline V gene encodes CDR1 NNHNN and CDR2 SYGAGS (reference sequence). This CDR3 is built from 13 residues. The sequenced CDR3 bases are TGTGCCAGCGGAGGGACAGGGGGCCCC. As protein: CASGGTGGP. The full CDR3 reads CASGGTGGPDYTF.

Only a few counts were recorded for this clone. Mouse names are used for the genes. The observed sequence ends 4 residues before the CDR3 terminus, with the missing tail filled in from the germline J gene. This sequence joins TRBV14 and TRBJ1-1; perhaps TRBD1 as D (6 bases). The CDR3 loop spans 16 amino acids. Trimming took 5 bases from V and 0 from J, leaving 17 bases between them. The germline V gene has CDR1 SGHDT and CDR2 FRDEAV. The CDR3 is CASRSTPGQANTEVFF. The sequenced part of the CDR3 DNA is TGTGCCAGCAGGTCAACTCCGGGACAAGCAAACACA.

This clone was recorded at least ten times. Gene names refer to mouse genes. The CDR3 end lies 4 residues beyond the end of the read and is filled in from the germline J gene. Other DNA sequences within the sample encode an identical CDR3. The V gene is TRBV31, the J gene TRBJ2-5; the match to TRBD1 covers 10 bases. The CDR3 sequence is 14 residues long. CDR1 and CDR2 from the germline V gene are GKSSPN and SITVG. The sequenced part of the CDR3 DNA is TGTGCCTGGAGTCTAGACAGGGGGCGAGAC. Residues: CAWSLDRGRD. The whole CDR3 sequence reads CAWSLDRGRDTQYF.

Details on this clone: Genes here carry mouse names. With the read ending 4 residues before the CDR3 end, the germline J gene is used to fill in that end. The chain is built from TRBV13-3 and TRBJ2-5; TRBD2 matches 8 bases. Germline values: CDR1 NNHDY, CDR2 SYVADS. Trimming took 2 bases from V and 0 from J; bases not matched to a gene: 11. The CDR3 consists of 18 residues. CDR3: CASSEMGDWGPNQDTQYF. CDR3 DNA, as far as it was read: TGTGCCAGCAGTGAGATGGGAGACTGGGGACCGAACCAAGAC.

This clone was counted a few times. Gene names denote mouse genes. The CDR3 extends 4 residues past the end of the read, so its final part is completed from the germline J gene. This chain connects TRBV1 to TRBJ2-5, with D unresolved. Germline V lookup: CDR1 NSQYPW, CDR2 LRSPGD (reference sequence). V gave up 0 bases and J gave up 2 bases, with 6 bases separating them. There are 14 residues in the CDR3. The sequenced CDR3 bases are TGCACCTGCAGTGCAGATAACATCCAAGAC. The encoded protein is CTCSADNIQD. The entire CDR3 protein reads CTCSADNIQDTQYF. The full variable domain, with the rest looked up from reference TRBV1 and TRBJ2-5, is VTLLEQNPRWRLVPRGQAVNLRCILKNSQYPWMSWYQQDLQKQLQWLFTLRSPGDKEVKSLPGADYLATRVTDTELRLQVANMSQGRTLYCTCSADNIQDTQYFGPGTRLLVL.

This clone has at least ten counts. The gene names given are mouse names. The read terminates 4 residues ahead of where the CDR3 ends, so the germline J gene completes it. J is TRBJ2-2 and V is TRBV1; TRBD2 agrees at 8 bases. CDR3 length equals 15 residues. Per the germline V gene, CDR1 is NSQYPW and CDR2 is LRSPGD (reference sequence). Losses at the gene ends were 4 bases for V and 0 bases for J; bases not matched to a gene: 1. Partial CDR3 DNA: TGCACCTGCAGTGAGGACTGGGCAAACACCGGG. Its translation: CTCSEDWANTG. The full CDR3 is CTCSEDWANTGQLYF.

Notes on this clone: Gene names are the mouse ones. The read terminates 4 residues before the CDR3 end, so the remaining end is supplied by the germline J gene. The rearrangement uses TRBV13-3 and TRBJ1-2, with TRBD1 matching over 10 bases. The CDR3 covers 16 residues. From germline, CDR1 is NNHDY and CDR2 SYVADS. The junction had 3 bases not matched to a gene; V was cut back by 0 bases and J by 1 base. Here the CDR3 reads CASSDARDRGNSDYTF. CDR3 bases read: TGTGCCAGCAGTGATGCAAGGGACAGGGGAAACTCC.

This clone was counted a few times. Gene names follow the mouse nomenclature. The DNA ends 4 residues before the CDR3 does, and the rest of the CDR3 is filled in from the germline J gene. The chain links TRBV1 to TRBJ2-7; D is unclear. The CDR3 sequence is 12 residues long. The V end was cut by 1 base, the J end by 3 bases, with 4 bases between. Germline CDR1 and CDR2: NSQYPW and LRSPGD (reference sequence). The CDR3 spells CTCSAGDYEQYF. CDR3 DNA (partial): TGCACCTGCAGTGCAGGGGACTAT.